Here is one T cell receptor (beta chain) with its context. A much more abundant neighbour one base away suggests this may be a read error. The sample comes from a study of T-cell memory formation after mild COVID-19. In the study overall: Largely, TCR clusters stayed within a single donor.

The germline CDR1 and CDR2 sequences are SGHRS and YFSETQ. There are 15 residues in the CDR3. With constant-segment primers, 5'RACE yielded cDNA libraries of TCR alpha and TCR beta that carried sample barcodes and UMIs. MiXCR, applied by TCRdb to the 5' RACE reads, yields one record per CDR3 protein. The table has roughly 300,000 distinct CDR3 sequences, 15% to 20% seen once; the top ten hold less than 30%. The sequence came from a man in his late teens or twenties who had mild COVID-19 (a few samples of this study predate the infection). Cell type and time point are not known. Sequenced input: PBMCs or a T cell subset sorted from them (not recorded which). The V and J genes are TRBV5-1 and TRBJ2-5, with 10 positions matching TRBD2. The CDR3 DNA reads TGTGCCAGCAGCTTTTCTAGCGGGGGCCAAGATACCCAGTACTTC. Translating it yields CASSFSSGGQDTQYF.